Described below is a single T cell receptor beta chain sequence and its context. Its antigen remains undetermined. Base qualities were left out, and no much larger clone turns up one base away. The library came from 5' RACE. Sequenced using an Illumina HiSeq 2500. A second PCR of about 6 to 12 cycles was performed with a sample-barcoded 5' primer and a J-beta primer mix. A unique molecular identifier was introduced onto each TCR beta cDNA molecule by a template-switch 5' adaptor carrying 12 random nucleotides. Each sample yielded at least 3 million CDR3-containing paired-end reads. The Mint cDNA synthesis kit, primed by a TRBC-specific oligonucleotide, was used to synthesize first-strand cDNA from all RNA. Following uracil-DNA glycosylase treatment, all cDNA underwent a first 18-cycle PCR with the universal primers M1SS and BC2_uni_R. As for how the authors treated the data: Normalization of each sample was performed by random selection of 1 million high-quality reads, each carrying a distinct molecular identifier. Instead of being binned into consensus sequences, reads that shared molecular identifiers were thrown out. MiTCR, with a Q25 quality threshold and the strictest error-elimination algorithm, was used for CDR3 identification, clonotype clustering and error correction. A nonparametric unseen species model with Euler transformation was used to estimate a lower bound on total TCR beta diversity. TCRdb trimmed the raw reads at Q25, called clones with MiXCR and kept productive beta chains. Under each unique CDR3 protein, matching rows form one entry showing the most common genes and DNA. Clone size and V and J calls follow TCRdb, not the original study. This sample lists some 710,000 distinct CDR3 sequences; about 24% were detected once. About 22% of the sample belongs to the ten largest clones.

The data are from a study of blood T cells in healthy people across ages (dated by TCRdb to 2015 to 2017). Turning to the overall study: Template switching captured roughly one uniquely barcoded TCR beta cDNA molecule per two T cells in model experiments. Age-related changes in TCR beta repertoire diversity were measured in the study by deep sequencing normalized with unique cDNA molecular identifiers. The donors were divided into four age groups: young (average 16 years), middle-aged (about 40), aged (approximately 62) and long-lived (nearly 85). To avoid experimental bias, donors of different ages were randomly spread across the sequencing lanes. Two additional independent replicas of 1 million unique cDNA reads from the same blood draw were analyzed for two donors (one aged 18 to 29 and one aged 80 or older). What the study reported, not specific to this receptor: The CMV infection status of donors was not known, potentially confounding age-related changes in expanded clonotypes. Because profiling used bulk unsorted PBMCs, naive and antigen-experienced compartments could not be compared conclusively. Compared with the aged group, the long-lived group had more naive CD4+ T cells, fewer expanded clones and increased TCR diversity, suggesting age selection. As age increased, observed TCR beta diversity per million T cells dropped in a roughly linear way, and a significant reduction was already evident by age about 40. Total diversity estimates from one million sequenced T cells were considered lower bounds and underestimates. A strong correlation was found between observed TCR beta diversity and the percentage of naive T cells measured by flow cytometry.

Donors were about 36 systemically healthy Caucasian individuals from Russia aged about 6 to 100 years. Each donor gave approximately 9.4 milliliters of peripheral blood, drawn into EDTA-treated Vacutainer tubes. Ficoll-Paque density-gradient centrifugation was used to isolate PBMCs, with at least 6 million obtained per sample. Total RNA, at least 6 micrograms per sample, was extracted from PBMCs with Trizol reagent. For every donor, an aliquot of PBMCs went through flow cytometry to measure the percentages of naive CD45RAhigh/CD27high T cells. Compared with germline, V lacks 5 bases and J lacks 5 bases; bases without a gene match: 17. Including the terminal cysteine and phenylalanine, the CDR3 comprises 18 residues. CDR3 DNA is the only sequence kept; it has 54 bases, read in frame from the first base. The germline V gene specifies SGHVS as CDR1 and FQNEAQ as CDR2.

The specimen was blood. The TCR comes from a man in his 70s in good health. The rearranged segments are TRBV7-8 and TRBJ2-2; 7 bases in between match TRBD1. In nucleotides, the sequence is TGTGCCAGCAGCCCCAATAGGGTGACAGGGAAAAGAACCGGGGAGCTGTTTTTT. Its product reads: CASSPNRVTGKRTGELFF.